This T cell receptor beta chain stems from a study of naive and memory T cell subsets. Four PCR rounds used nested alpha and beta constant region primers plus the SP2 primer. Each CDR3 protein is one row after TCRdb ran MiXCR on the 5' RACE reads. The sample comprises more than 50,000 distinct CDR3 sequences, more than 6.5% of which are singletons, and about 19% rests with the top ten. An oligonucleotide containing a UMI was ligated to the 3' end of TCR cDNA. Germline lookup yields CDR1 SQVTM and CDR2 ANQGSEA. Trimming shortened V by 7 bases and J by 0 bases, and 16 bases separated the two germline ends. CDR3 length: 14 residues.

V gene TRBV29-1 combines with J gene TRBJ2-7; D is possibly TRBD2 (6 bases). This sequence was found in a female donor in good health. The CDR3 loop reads CSALRLGGSYEQYF. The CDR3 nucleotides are TGCAGCGCCCTGCGTCTGGGGGGCTCCTACGAGCAGTACTTC.